This T cell receptor (beta chain) was found in a study of blood T cell repertoires in COVID-19. Clones were read by immunoSEQ multiplex PCR, and TCRdb kept only the in-frame ones, dropping some. The sample carries 250,000 to 350,000 clones, just under 90% recorded once. In germline, CDR1 is SGHNT, CDR2 YYREEE (reference sequence). V shed 4 bases and J shed 0 bases, with 16 bases lying between them. This CDR3 comprises 16 residues. The gene calls are TRBV5-4 and TRBJ1-1, with a tentative D call TRBD1 (6 bases). This clonotype originated in a woman aged 45 to 65 who had been exposed to COVID-19. Sequencing input: PBMCs or T cells enriched from blood (not recorded which). As DNA, the CDR3 is TGTGCCAGCAGCGTACAGGGTCTTGGGGTGAACACTGAAGCTTTCTTT. Translating it yields CASSVQGLGVNTEAFF. The full variable domain, rest sourced from reference TRBV5-4 and TRBJ1-1, is ETGVTQSPTHLIKTRGQQVTLRCSSQSGHNTVSWYQQALGQGPQFIFQYYREEENGRGNFPPRFSGLQFPNYSSELNVNALELDDSALYLCASSVQGLGVNTEAFFGQGTRLTVV.